The rows below give T cell receptor beta chains drawn from one sample of a study of cytomegalovirus exposure and HLA in healthy donors. Repertoires were generated with immunoSEQ multiplex PCR, while TCRdb's copy carries only in-frame clones and drops some. The specimen's table records roughly 120,000 clones. The sequencing input was PBMCs. These receptors came from a man aged 35 to 55 in good health and CMV-seronegative. Both conserved end residues are part of each CDR3. Fields, in order: V gene, J gene, D gene, CDR3 DNA, CDR3 protein. D genes are given only for firm matches.

>TRBV7-6|TRBJ2-1|-
TGTGCCAGCAGCTTAGGGGTTAGCGGAAACAATGAGCAGTTCTTC
CASSLGVSGNNEQFF
>TRBV7-9|TRBJ2-6|-
TGTGCCAGCAGCATAGGGGGGGCTGGGGCCAACGTCCTGACTTTC
CASSIGGAGANVLTF
>TRBV2|TRBJ2-7|TRBD2
TGTGCCAGCGCTAGCGGTCCCCCAGGCGAGCAGTACTTC
CASASGPPGEQYF
>TRBV5-4|TRBJ2-7|TRBD1
TGTGCCAGCAGCTTGGACAGGGGAGTACGCGAGCAGTACTTC
CASSLDRGVREQYF
>TRBV4-2|TRBJ2-3|TRBD1
TGTGCCAGCAGCCTGGGACAGGGGGATAACACAGATACGCAGTATTTT
CASSLGQGDNTDTQYF
>TRBV7-9|TRBJ2-1|-
TGTGCCAGCAGCTTAGAAGGGGGTCGGTACAATGAGCAGTTCTTC
CASSLEGGRYNEQFF
>TRBV28|TRBJ1-2|TRBD1
TGTGCCAGCAGCCAACAGGGGGCGCACAACTATGGCTACACCTTC
CASSQQGAHNYGYTF
>TRBV13|TRBJ2-1|TRBD2
TGTGCCAGCAGCACAACCGGGACTAGCGGGAGAGATGAGCAGTTCTTC
CASSTTGTSGRDEQFF
>TRBV5-1|TRBJ1-1|TRBD1
TGCGCCAGCAGCAGGCAGGGGGTCGCGGAGAACACTGAAGCTTTCTTT
CASSRQGVAENTEAFF
>TRBV30|TRBJ1-1|-
TGTGCCTGGGCTATAACAGGGTCCACTGAAGCTTTCTTT
CAWAITGSTEAFF
>TRBV27|TRBJ1-6|-
TGTGCCAGCAGTGCGGGGGTTTCACCCCTCCACTTT
CASSAGVSPLHF
>TRBV6-5|TRBJ1-2|-
TGTGCCAGCAGTTACAGGCGAATCCAGGACTATGGCTACACCTTC
CASSYRRIQDYGYTF
>TRBV28|TRBJ2-7|TRBD1
TGTGCCAGCAGCTTTATGACAGGGGGGTCCTACGAGCAGTACTTC
CASSFMTGGSYEQYF
>TRBV5-4|TRBJ2-7|TRBD2
TGTGCCAGCAGCTTGGAGCCTAGCGGGAGATACGAGCAGTACTTC
CASSLEPSGRYEQYF
>TRBV5-4|TRBJ2-2|TRBD1
TGTGCCAGCAGCCGGACAGGGGGTTCCACCGGGGAGCTGTTTTTT
CASSRTGGSTGELFF
>TRBV11-2|TRBJ1-4|-
TGTGCCAGCAGCTTAGCGGGTCGGGGGTCTAATGAAAAACTGTTTTTT
CASSLAGRGSNEKLFF
>TRBV27|TRBJ1-1|-
TGTGCCAGCAGTGGGGGGGGCAACACTGAAGCTTTCTTT
CASSGGGNTEAFF
>TRBV11-1|TRBJ2-1|-
TGTGCCAGCAGACCAGACTATTACAATGAGCAGTTCTTC
CASRPDYYNEQFF
>TRBV18|TRBJ1-1|-
TGTGCCAGCTCACCCCCCCTCGGGAACACTGAAGCTTTCTTT
CASSPPLGNTEAFF
>TRBV11-3|TRBJ2-7|TRBD1
TGTGCCAGCAGCCGGGACAGGGTCTACGAGCAGTACTTC
CASSRDRVYEQYF
>TRBV6-5|TRBJ2-5|-
TGTGCCAGCAGGGGGACAAAGGAGACCCAGTACTTC
CASRGTKETQYF
>TRBV4-2|TRBJ2-5|-
TGTGCCAGCAGCCAAGCGGATGACAAGGGGGAGACCCAGTACTTC
CASSQADDKGETQYF
>TRBV5-1|TRBJ2-2|-
TGCGCCAGCAGCTTTCCTAGCGCGACCGGGGAGCTGTTTTTT
CASSFPSATGELFF
>TRBV11-2|TRBJ2-2|-
TGTGCCAGCAGCCAGGTCCCGGCCGGGGAGCTGTTTTTT
CASSQVPAGELFF